This is a list of T cell receptor beta chains from one sample in a study of blood T cell repertoires in COVID-19. Profiled with immunoSEQ multiplex PCR; TCRdb holds only in-frame clones, not every one. The data show about 260,000 clones, 85% to 90% seen once. What was sequenced was peripheral blood. These receptors were collected from a human donor in a cohort sampled during active COVID-19. Each CDR3 is given with its conserved first and last residue. Fields, in order: clone size, D gene, V gene, J gene, CDR3 protein, CDR3 DNA. A D gene is named only where the DNA matches it firmly. Clone size is shown for a subset of rows, as once, few, many or a class of expanded clone.

clone_size: NA; d_call: TRBD1; v_call: TRBV28; j_call: TRBJ2-7; cdr3_aa: CASRRTGVNEQYF; cdr3_nt: TGTGCCAGCAGGCGTACAGGGGTCAACGAGCAGTACTTC
clone_size: once; d_call: NA; v_call: TRBV3-1/TRBV3-2; j_call: TRBJ2-3; cdr3_aa: CASSRGGGTDTQYF; cdr3_nt: TGTGCCAGCAGCCGGGGGGGCGGCACAGATACGCAGTATTTT
clone_size: NA; d_call: NA; v_call: TRBV28; j_call: TRBJ1-4; cdr3_aa: CASSPPILNEKLFF; cdr3_nt: TGTGCCAGCAGCCCTCCTATACTTAATGAAAAACTGTTTTTT
clone_size: NA; d_call: TRBD2; v_call: TRBV6-6; j_call: TRBJ2-3; cdr3_aa: CASSSGLAGATQYF; cdr3_nt: TGTGCCAGCAGTTCCGGACTAGCGGGAGCGACGCAGTATTTT
clone_size: NA; d_call: NA; v_call: TRBV28; j_call: TRBJ1-4; cdr3_aa: CASSREGRRNEKLFF; cdr3_nt: TGTGCCAGCAGCCGGGAGGGGCGCCGGAATGAAAAACTGTTTTTT
clone_size: NA; d_call: NA; v_call: TRBV7-2; j_call: TRBJ1-1; cdr3_aa: CASIQGTANTEAFF; cdr3_nt: TGTGCCAGCATCCAGGGGACCGCGAACACTGAAGCTTTCTTT
clone_size: NA; d_call: NA; v_call: TRBV14; j_call: TRBJ2-2; cdr3_aa: CASSPNRGTGELFF; cdr3_nt: TGTGCCAGCAGCCCGAACCGGGGCACCGGGGAGCTGTTTTTT
clone_size: few; d_call: TRBD1; v_call: TRBV4-1; j_call: TRBJ1-4; cdr3_aa: CASSRLPGTGDEKLFF; cdr3_nt: TGCGCCAGCAGCCGCCTACCCGGGACAGGGGATGAAAAACTGTTTTTT
clone_size: NA; d_call: NA; v_call: TRBV19; j_call: TRBJ1-5; cdr3_aa: CASSMGEDQPQHF; cdr3_nt: TGTGCCAGTAGTATGGGGGAGGACCAGCCCCAGCATTTT
clone_size: many; d_call: NA; v_call: TRBV6-6; j_call: TRBJ1-2; cdr3_aa: CASRLTGPANYGYTF; cdr3_nt: TGTGCCAGCAGACTTACAGGGCCGGCTAACTATGGCTACACCTTC
clone_size: NA; d_call: NA; v_call: TRBV5-4; j_call: TRBJ1-3; cdr3_aa: CASSNTGGNTIYF; cdr3_nt: TGTGCCAGCAGCAACACAGGGGGAAACACCATATATTTT
clone_size: NA; d_call: NA; v_call: TRBV2; j_call: TRBJ2-3; cdr3_aa: CASSGIALDTQYF; cdr3_nt: TGTGCCAGCAGTGGCATAGCGTTAGATACGCAGTATTTT
clone_size: NA; d_call: NA; v_call: TRBV3-1/TRBV3-2; j_call: TRBJ1-3; cdr3_aa: CASSQVLGIAGNTIYF; cdr3_nt: TGTGCCAGCAGCCAAGTTCTAGGAATAGCTGGAAACACCATATATTTT
clone_size: once; d_call: NA; v_call: TRBV18; j_call: TRBJ1-6; cdr3_aa: CASSRGGDNSPLHF; cdr3_nt: TGTGCCAGCTCTCGCGGGGGTGATAATTCACCCCTCCACTTT
clone_size: NA; d_call: TRBD1; v_call: TRBV19; j_call: TRBJ1-2; cdr3_aa: CASKAYDRARGYTF; cdr3_nt: TGTGCCAGTAAGGCCTATGACAGGGCTCGGGGCTACACCTTC
clone_size: NA; d_call: NA; v_call: TRBV24-1; j_call: TRBJ2-2; cdr3_aa: CATSAGQEDTGELFF; cdr3_nt: TGTGCCACCAGTGCCGGCCAGGAAGACACCGGGGAGCTGTTTTTT
clone_size: NA; d_call: NA; v_call: TRBV11-2; j_call: TRBJ2-5; cdr3_aa: CASSPVRSDGTQYF; cdr3_nt: TGTGCCAGCAGCCCCGTGAGAAGTGATGGGACCCAGTACTTC
clone_size: NA; d_call: NA; v_call: TRBV6-4; j_call: TRBJ1-2; cdr3_aa: CASSPRDGGYGYTF; cdr3_nt: TGTGCCAGCAGCCCCCGGGATGGCGGCTATGGCTACACCTTC
clone_size: few; d_call: NA; v_call: TRBV27; j_call: TRBJ2-7; cdr3_aa: CASSLGSRNYEQYF; cdr3_nt: TGTGCCAGCAGTTTGGGCAGCCGAAACTACGAGCAGTACTTC
clone_size: NA; d_call: NA; v_call: TRBV11-2; j_call: TRBJ1-2; cdr3_aa: CASSLDRGNYGYTF; cdr3_nt: TGTGCCAGCAGCTTAGACAGGGGTAACTATGGCTACACCTTC
clone_size: NA; d_call: NA; v_call: TRBV6-6; j_call: TRBJ2-3; cdr3_aa: CASRQGRGRSDTQYF; cdr3_nt: TGTGCCAGCAGGCAGGGGAGGGGTCGGTCGGATACGCAGTATTTT
clone_size: once; d_call: TRBD2; v_call: TRBV11-2; j_call: TRBJ2-1; cdr3_aa: CASSPGTAGGANEQFF; cdr3_nt: TGTGCCAGCAGCCCCGGAACCGCGGGAGGGGCGAATGAGCAGTTCTTC
clone_size: NA; d_call: NA; v_call: TRBV27; j_call: TRBJ1-1; cdr3_aa: CASSLVQGPSAFF; cdr3_nt: TGTGCCAGCAGTTTGGTGCAGGGCCCTTCGGCTTTCTTT
clone_size: NA; d_call: TRBD2; v_call: TRBV15; j_call: TRBJ2-1; cdr3_aa: CATSRAGTSGLSYNEQFF; cdr3_nt: TGTGCCACCAGCAGAGCCGGGACTAGCGGACTATCCTACAATGAGCAGTTCTTC
clone_size: NA; d_call: NA; v_call: TRBV21-1; j_call: TRBJ1-1; cdr3_aa: CASSSPSRNTEAFF; cdr3_nt: TGTGCCAGCAGTTCTCCCTCGAGGAACACTGAAGCTTTCTTT
clone_size: NA; d_call: TRBD1; v_call: TRBV28; j_call: TRBJ1-2; cdr3_aa: CASSSGGPRHGYTF; cdr3_nt: TGTGCCAGCAGTTCAGGGGGTCCTCGTCATGGCTACACCTTC
clone_size: NA; d_call: TRBD1; v_call: TRBV7-2; j_call: TRBJ1-4; cdr3_aa: CASSPVGTANEKLFF; cdr3_nt: TGTGCCAGCAGCCCAGTAGGGACAGCTAATGAAAAACTGTTTTTT
clone_size: NA; d_call: NA; v_call: TRBV27; j_call: TRBJ2-2; cdr3_aa: CASSLGRTTGTEVFF; cdr3_nt: TGTGCCAGCAGTTTAGGGAGGACGACGGGGACCGAAGTGTTTTTT
clone_size: NA; d_call: NA; v_call: TRBV4-1; j_call: TRBJ2-7; cdr3_aa: CASSQDRGASASYEQYF; cdr3_nt: TGCGCCAGCAGCCAAGACAGGGGGGCCTCGGCCTCCTACGAGCAGTACTTC
clone_size: NA; d_call: TRBD2; v_call: TRBV29-1; j_call: TRBJ2-7; cdr3_aa: CSVRAGGGYEQYF; cdr3_nt: TGCAGCGTTCGAGCGGGAGGGGGCTACGAGCAGTACTTC
clone_size: NA; d_call: NA; v_call: TRBV7-6; j_call: TRBJ2-7; cdr3_aa: CASSLDGRYEQYF; cdr3_nt: TGTGCCAGCAGCTTAGATGGGCGCTACGAGCAGTACTTC
clone_size: NA; d_call: NA; v_call: TRBV28; j_call: TRBJ2-4; cdr3_aa: CASSLSDSNRYF; cdr3_nt: TGTGCCAGCAGTTTATCGGACTCTAATCGGTACTTC
clone_size: NA; d_call: NA; v_call: TRBV5-5; j_call: TRBJ2-7; cdr3_aa: CASSLRTYSSYEQYF; cdr3_nt: TGTGCCAGCAGCCTGAGGACTTATAGCTCCTACGAGCAGTACTTC
clone_size: once; d_call: TRBD2; v_call: TRBV18; j_call: TRBJ2-1; cdr3_aa: CASSPNVGLAGVNEQFF; cdr3_nt: TGTGCCAGCTCACCGAATGTGGGACTAGCGGGAGTTAATGAGCAGTTCTTC
clone_size: NA; d_call: NA; v_call: TRBV5-1; j_call: TRBJ2-7; cdr3_aa: CASSDGQFYEQYF; cdr3_nt: TGCGCCAGCAGCGACGGACAGTTCTACGAGCAGTACTTC
clone_size: NA; d_call: TRBD2; v_call: TRBV5-1; j_call: TRBJ2-5; cdr3_aa: CASTIGGGRAGETQYF; cdr3_nt: TGCGCCAGCACCATAGGCGGCGGGAGGGCCGGAGAGACCCAGTACTTC
clone_size: NA; d_call: NA; v_call: TRBV11-3; j_call: TRBJ1-5; cdr3_aa: CASSLGRSGRNSNQPQHF; cdr3_nt: TGTGCCAGCAGCTTAGGAAGATCCGGGAGAAATAGCAATCAGCCCCAGCATTTT
clone_size: NA; d_call: NA; v_call: TRBV15; j_call: TRBJ1-5; cdr3_aa: CATSRDSGPGAYQPQHF; cdr3_nt: TGTGCCACCAGCAGAGATTCCGGACCGGGAGCTTATCAGCCCCAGCATTTT
clone_size: NA; d_call: TRBD2; v_call: TRBV28; j_call: TRBJ2-5; cdr3_aa: CASGRDGQETQYF; cdr3_nt: TGTGCCAGCGGGAGGGACGGTCAAGAGACCCAGTACTTC
clone_size: few; d_call: TRBD1; v_call: TRBV5-1; j_call: TRBJ1-1; cdr3_aa: CASSPRTGDTEAFF; cdr3_nt: TGCGCCAGCTCCCCTCGTACAGGGGACACTGAAGCTTTCTTT
clone_size: NA; d_call: NA; v_call: TRBV10-2; j_call: TRBJ2-7; cdr3_aa: CASIQGGQVQQYF; cdr3_nt: TGCGCCAGCATCCAAGGTGGGCAGGTACAGCAGTACTTC
clone_size: once; d_call: TRBD1; v_call: TRBV2; j_call: TRBJ2-1; cdr3_aa: CATPTRDRGRGEQFF; cdr3_nt: TGTGCCACCCCAACCCGGGACAGGGGGCGCGGTGAGCAGTTCTTC
clone_size: NA; d_call: TRBD1; v_call: TRBV3-1/TRBV3-2; j_call: TRBJ2-7; cdr3_aa: CASRGDGTGRSYEQYF; cdr3_nt: TGTGCCAGCAGAGGGGACGGGACAGGGAGGTCCTACGAGCAGTACTTC
clone_size: NA; d_call: NA; v_call: TRBV19; j_call: TRBJ2-6; cdr3_aa: CASSPRDSGANVLTF; cdr3_nt: TGTGCCAGTAGTCCCCGGGATTCTGGGGCCAACGTCCTGACTTTC
clone_size: NA; d_call: NA; v_call: TRBV20-1; j_call: TRBJ2-1; cdr3_aa: CSARALNEQFF; cdr3_nt: TGCAGTGCTAGAGCATTGAATGAGCAGTTCTTC
clone_size: NA; d_call: NA; v_call: TRBV5-1; j_call: TRBJ2-7; cdr3_aa: CASSYDRLYEQYF; cdr3_nt: TGCGCCAGCAGCTATGACAGGTTGTACGAGCAGTACTTC
clone_size: NA; d_call: TRBD2; v_call: TRBV3-1/TRBV3-2; j_call: TRBJ2-1; cdr3_aa: CASSQDEVLAGDSNEQFF; cdr3_nt: TGTGCCAGCAGCCAAGATGAGGTCCTAGCGGGAGACTCCAATGAGCAGTTCTTC
clone_size: NA; d_call: NA; v_call: TRBV19; j_call: TRBJ2-7; cdr3_aa: CASSLSPGPYEQYF; cdr3_nt: TGTGCCAGTAGTCTCAGCCCAGGTCCCTACGAGCAGTACTTC
clone_size: NA; d_call: NA; v_call: TRBV30; j_call: TRBJ2-7; cdr3_aa: CAWSVKRTQGSYEQYF; cdr3_nt: TGTGCCTGGAGTGTAAAAAGGACTCAAGGGTCCTACGAGCAGTACTTC
clone_size: NA; d_call: NA; v_call: TRBV2; j_call: TRBJ1-5; cdr3_aa: CASSWGGRDSNQPQHF; cdr3_nt: TGTGCCAGCAGTTGGGGGGGCCGGGATAGCAATCAGCCCCAGCATTTT
clone_size: NA; d_call: NA; v_call: TRBV5-1; j_call: TRBJ1-1; cdr3_aa: CASSWSNRNTEAFF; cdr3_nt: TGCGCCAGCAGCTGGAGTAACCGGAACACTGAAGCTTTCTTT
clone_size: NA; d_call: NA; v_call: TRBV11-2; j_call: TRBJ1-1; cdr3_aa: CASSLVDSSMNTEAFF; cdr3_nt: TGTGCCAGCAGCTTAGTGGACAGCAGCATGAACACTGAAGCTTTCTTT